This is a list of T cell receptor beta chains from one sample in a study of vaccination effects on CD4 cells after COVID-19. No antigen has been identified for these receptors. Data came from immunoSEQ multiplex PCR; TCRdb stores just in-frame clones and leaves some out. The table shows just under 30,000 clones, with about 74% occurring only once. The sample consisted of CD4+ T cells from PBMCs cultured with HCoV-OC43 spike peptides, taken after COVID-19 vaccination. The receptors were sampled from a human donor who received a COVID-19 vaccine. Each CDR3 is given with its conserved first and last residue. D genes are given only for firm matches. Size tells how often a clone was seen (once, few, many) or the class of an expanded clone, and some rows leave it out.

CDR3 length	V gene	clone size	J gene	D gene	CDR3 protein	CDR3 DNA
17	TRBV7-8	NA	TRBJ2-5	NA	CASSSPRRVRVQETQYF	TGTGCCAGCAGCTCCCCTCGGAGGGTTAGGGTCCAAGAGACCCAGTACTTC
14	TRBV11-2	NA	TRBJ1-3	NA	CASSFANSGNTIYF	TGTGCCAGCAGCTTTGCCAACTCTGGAAACACCATATATTTT
15	TRBV5-4	NA	TRBJ1-2	TRBD1	CASRLGQGANYGYTF	TGTGCCAGCAGATTAGGACAGGGGGCTAACTATGGCTACACCTTC
12	TRBV2	NA	TRBJ1-2	NA	CASNGQIYGYTF	TGTGCCAGCAACGGACAGATCTATGGCTACACCTTC
15	TRBV25-1	few	TRBJ1-6	TRBD1	CASSNQGATRSPLHF	TGTGCCAGCAGCAATCAGGGGGCAACAAGATCACCCCTCCACTTT
15	TRBV3-1/TRBV3-2	NA	TRBJ1-1	NA	CASSQERIWNTEAFF	TGTGCCAGCAGCCAAGAAAGGATTTGGAACACTGAAGCTTTCTTT
16	TRBV30	NA	TRBJ2-5	TRBD2	CAWSVGLAGTEETQYF	TGTGCCTGGAGTGTAGGGTTAGCGGGGACGGAGGAGACCCAGTACTTC
12	TRBV6-5	NA	TRBJ2-1	NA	CASSAGFTEQFF	TGTGCCAGCAGCGCAGGGTTTACTGAGCAGTTCTTC
14	TRBV5-4	NA	TRBJ2-5	NA	CASGRGGWQETQYF	TGTGCCAGCGGTAGAGGGGGATGGCAAGAGACCCAGTACTTC
19	TRBV7-9	NA	TRBJ2-5	TRBD2	CASSLVGPSSGGAEETQYF	TGTGCCAGCAGCTTAGTCGGTCCTTCGAGCGGGGGGGCCGAAGAGACCCAGTACTTC
15	TRBV6-5	medium-sized	TRBJ1-3	NA	CASSYVGKPGNTIYF	TGTGCCAGCAGTTACGTCGGGAAACCTGGAAACACCATATATTTT
17	TRBV2	few	TRBJ2-7	TRBD2	CASSEASTSGLAYEQYF	TGTGCCAGCAGTGAAGCGTCGACTAGCGGGTTGGCCTACGAGCAGTACTTC
16	TRBV21-1	once	TRBJ2-5	NA	CASSVPTSGLGETQYF	TGTGCCAGCAGCGTGCCGACTAGCGGGCTGGGAGAGACCCAGTACTTC
12	TRBV12-3/TRBV12-4	NA	TRBJ2-5	NA	CASSLSRETQYF	TGTGCCAGCAGTCTGTCCCGGGAGACCCAGTACTTC
13	TRBV14	NA	TRBJ1-5	NA	CASSRGDYQPQHF	TGTGCCAGCAGCAGGGGGGACTATCAGCCCCAGCATTTT
14	TRBV6-5	few	TRBJ2-1	TRBD2	CASSLLAGYNEQFF	TGTGCCAGCAGTTTGCTAGCGGGATACAATGAGCAGTTCTTC
14	TRBV30	few	TRBJ1-2	NA	CAWRVREGGYGYTF	TGTGCCTGGAGAGTCCGTGAAGGGGGGTATGGCTACACCTTC
16	TRBV6-1	NA	TRBJ2-4	NA	CASSGGFEGAKNIQYF	TGTGCCAGCAGTGGGGGGTTTGAAGGGGCCAAAAACATTCAGTACTTC
16	TRBV5-5	NA	TRBJ2-7	NA	CASSRSSGTSIYEQYF	TGTGCCAGCAGCAGATCCTCCGGGACATCGATCTACGAGCAGTACTTC
11	TRBV6-5	NA	TRBJ2-3	NA	CASSSGETQYF	TGTGCCAGCAGCTCAGGGGAGACGCAGTATTTT
17	TRBV10-1	few	TRBJ2-7	NA	CASSEYFRAGEPHEQYF	TGCGCCAGCAGTGAGTATTTCCGGGCAGGGGAGCCCCACGAGCAGTACTTC